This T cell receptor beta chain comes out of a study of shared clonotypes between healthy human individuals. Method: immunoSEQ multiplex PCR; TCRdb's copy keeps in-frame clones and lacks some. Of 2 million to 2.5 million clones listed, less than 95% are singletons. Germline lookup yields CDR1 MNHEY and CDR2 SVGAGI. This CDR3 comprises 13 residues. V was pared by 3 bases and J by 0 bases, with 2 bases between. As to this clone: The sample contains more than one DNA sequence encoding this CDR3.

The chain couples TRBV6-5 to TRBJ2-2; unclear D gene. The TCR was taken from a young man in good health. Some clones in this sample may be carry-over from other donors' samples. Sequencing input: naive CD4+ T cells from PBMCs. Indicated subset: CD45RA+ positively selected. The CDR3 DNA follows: TGTGCCAGCAGTTATTCGAACACCGGGGAGCTGTTTTTT. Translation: CASSYSNTGELFF.